This T cell receptor beta chain comes out of a study of T cell responses to AZD1222 COVID-19 vaccine. Some clones are missing from TCRdb's copy, which holds only in-frame ones; the method was immunoSEQ multiplex PCR. The sample includes about 67,000 clones, less than 90% of them seen just once. The germline V gene has CDR1 LNHDA and CDR2 SQIVND (reference sequence). With 3 bases clipped from V and 2 bases from J, the junction kept 4 bases outside the gene matches. The CDR3 runs 14 residues. Sequenced material: peripheral blood, taken on day 0 of AZD1222 vaccination. This clonotype was sampled from an adult in good health. V gene TRBV19 combines with J gene TRBJ2-7; 7 bases align to TRBD2. This chain's CDR3 is CASSMLAGTYEQYF. The CDR3 region has the DNA TGTGCCAGTAGTATGTTAGCGGGCACCTACGAGCAGTACTTC.